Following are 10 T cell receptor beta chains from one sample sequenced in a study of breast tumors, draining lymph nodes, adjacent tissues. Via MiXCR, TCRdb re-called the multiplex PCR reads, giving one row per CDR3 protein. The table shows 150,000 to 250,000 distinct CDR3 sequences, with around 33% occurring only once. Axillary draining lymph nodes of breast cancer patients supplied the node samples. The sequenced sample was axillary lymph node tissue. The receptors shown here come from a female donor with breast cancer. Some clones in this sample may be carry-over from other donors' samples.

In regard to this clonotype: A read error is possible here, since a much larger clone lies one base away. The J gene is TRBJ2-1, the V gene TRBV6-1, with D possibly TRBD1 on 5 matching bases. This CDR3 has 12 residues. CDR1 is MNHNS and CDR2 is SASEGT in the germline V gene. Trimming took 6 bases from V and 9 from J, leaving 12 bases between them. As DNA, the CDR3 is TGTGCCAGCAGAATAGGGGTGCGTGAGCAGTTCTTC. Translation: CASRIGVREQFF.

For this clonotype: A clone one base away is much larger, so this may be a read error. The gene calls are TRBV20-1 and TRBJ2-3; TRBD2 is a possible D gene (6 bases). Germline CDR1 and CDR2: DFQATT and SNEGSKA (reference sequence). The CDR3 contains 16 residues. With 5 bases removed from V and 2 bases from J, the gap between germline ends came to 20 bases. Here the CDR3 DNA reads TGCAGTGCTGCTCGCCCAGGGACTTCTACCACAGATACGCAGTATTTT. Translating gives CSAARPGTSTTDTQYF.

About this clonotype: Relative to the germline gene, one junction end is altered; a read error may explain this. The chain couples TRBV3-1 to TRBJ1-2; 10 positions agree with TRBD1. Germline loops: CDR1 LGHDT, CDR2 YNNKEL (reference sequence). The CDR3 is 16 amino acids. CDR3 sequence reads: CPSSQSGGDRGRGYTF. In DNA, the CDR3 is TGTCCCAGCAGCCAATCTGGGGGCGACAGGGGGCGCGGCTACACCTTC.

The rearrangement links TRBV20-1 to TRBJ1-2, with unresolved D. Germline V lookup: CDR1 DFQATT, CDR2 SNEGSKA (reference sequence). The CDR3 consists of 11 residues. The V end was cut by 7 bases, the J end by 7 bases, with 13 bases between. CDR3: CSVIGESGYTF. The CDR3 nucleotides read TGCAGTGTTATCGGGGAAAGTGGCTACACCTTC.

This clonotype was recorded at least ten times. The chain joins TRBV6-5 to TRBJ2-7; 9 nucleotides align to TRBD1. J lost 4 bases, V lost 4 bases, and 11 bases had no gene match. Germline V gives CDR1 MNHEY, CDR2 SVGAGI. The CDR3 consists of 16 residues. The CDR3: CASSSPTRDREYEQYF. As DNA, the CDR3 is TGTGCCAGCAGTTCACCAACCCGGGACAGGGAGTACGAGCAGTACTTC.

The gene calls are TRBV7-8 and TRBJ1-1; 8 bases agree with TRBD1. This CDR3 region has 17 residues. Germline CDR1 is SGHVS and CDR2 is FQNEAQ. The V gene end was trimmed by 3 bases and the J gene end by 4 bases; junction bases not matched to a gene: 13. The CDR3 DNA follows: TGTGCCAGCAGCTTTTGGCAGGGGGCGAGTCGAGGCACTGAAGCTTTCTTT. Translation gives CASSFWQGASRGTEAFF.

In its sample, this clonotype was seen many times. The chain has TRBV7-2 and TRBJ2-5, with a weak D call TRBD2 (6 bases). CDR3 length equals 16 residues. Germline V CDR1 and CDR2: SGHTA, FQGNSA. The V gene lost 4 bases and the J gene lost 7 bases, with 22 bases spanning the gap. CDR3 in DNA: TGTGCCAGCAGCTCCGGCGGTGGAGGGCTCACCGGGACCCAGTACTTC. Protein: CASSSGGGGLTGTQYF.

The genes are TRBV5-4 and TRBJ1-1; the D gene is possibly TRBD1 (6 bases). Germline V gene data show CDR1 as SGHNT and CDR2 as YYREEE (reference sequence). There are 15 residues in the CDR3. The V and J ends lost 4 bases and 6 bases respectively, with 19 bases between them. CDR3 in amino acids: CASSRITGTNAEAFF. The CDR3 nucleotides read TGTGCCAGCAGCCGGATAACAGGGACTAACGCTGAAGCTTTCTTT.

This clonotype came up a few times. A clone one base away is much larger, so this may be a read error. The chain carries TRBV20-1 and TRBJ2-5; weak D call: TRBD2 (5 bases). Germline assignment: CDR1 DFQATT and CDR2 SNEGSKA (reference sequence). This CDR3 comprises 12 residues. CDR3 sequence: CSARAGLKTPYF. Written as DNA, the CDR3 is TGCAGTGCTAGAGCGGGGTTAAAGACCCCGTACTTC.

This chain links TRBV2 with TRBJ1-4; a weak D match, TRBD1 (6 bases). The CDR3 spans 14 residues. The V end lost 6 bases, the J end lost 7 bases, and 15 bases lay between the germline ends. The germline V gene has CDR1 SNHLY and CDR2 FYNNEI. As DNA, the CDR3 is TGTGCCAGCAGCGGAAGGGGGGCGGGTGAAAAACTGTTTTTT. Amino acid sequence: CASSGRGAGEKLFF.